This TCR beta chain was found in a study of T cell responses to AZD1222 COVID-19 vaccine. Study-level points and caveats: Reports indicate that nearly half of spike-specific TCRs are directed at unmutated variant regions. Donors in the cohort were predominantly white British and more often female, and clonal diversity was possibly underestimated. Dominant at 160-218 and 743-854, vaccine-associated CD4 TCRs also spanned spike.

The table lists this clone with a few counts. The antigen remains unidentified. TCRdb keeps only in-frame clones here, not all; method: immunoSEQ multiplex PCR. The sample holds 150,000 to 200,000 clones, 88% seen once. The sequence was collected from an adult in good health. Sample: peripheral blood, taken on day 0 of AZD1222 vaccination.

The CDR3 spells CASSHLAGGSSYEQYF. CDR3 sequence (DNA): TGTGCCAGCAGCCACCTAGCGGGAGGTAGCTCCTACGAGCAGTACTTC. The V call is TRBV4-2, the J call TRBJ2-7, with 11 bases aligning to TRBD2. The CDR3 length is 16 residues. V shed 3 bases and J 0 bases; nucleotides not matched to a gene: 4. Germline CDR1 is LGHNA and CDR2 is YNFKEQ.